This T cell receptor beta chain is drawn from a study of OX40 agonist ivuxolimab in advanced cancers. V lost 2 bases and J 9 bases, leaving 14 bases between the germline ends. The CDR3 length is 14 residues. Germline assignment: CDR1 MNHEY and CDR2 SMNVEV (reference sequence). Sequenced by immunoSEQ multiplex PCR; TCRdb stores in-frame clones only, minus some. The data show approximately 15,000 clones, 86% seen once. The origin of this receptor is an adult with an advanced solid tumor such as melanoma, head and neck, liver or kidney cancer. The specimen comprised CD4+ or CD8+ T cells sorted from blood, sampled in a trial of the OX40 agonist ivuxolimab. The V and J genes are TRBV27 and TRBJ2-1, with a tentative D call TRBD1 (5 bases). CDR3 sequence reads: CASSLGLGASEQFF. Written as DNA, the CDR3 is TGTGCCAGCAGTTTAGGCTTAGGGGCGTCTGAGCAGTTCTTC.